A selection of T cell receptor beta chains follows, all from one sample in a study of cytomegalovirus exposure and HLA in healthy donors. Assay used: immunoSEQ multiplex PCR; TCRdb lists only in-frame clones, some missing. This sample carries 150,000 to 200,000 clones, 65% to 85% of them seen once, and the ten largest clones take 0.95% to 1.5%. Sequencing input: PBMCs. These receptors were obtained from a boy aged 2 to 9 in good health and CMV-seronegative. Each CDR3 is given with its conserved first and last residue.

v_gene	j_gene	CDR3aa
TRBV4-3	TRBJ1-2	CASSQDLRGNYGYTF
TRBV5-4	TRBJ1-1	CASRSATGMGTEAFF
TRBV10-2	TRBJ2-1	CASRSAGGVDEQFF
TRBV27	TRBJ1-1	CASSLSQGSPHEAFF
TRBV2	TRBJ1-6	CASSTTGRQSPLHF
TRBV10-2	TRBJ2-1	CASSGTSGGANEQFF
TRBV18	TRBJ2-5	CASSPRTGQQETQYF
TRBV14	TRBJ1-4	CASSQGEERRREKLFF
TRBV4-2	TRBJ2-7	CASSQDRSGSPYEQYF
TRBV5-4	TRBJ1-5	CASSSGANQPQHF
TRBV6-6	TRBJ1-5	CASSDVGQGNQPQHF
TRBV12-5	TRBJ2-3	CASGLYHGGLAGGRITDTQYF
TRBV27	TRBJ2-3	CASSLSMGGSGTDTQYF
TRBV2	TRBJ2-1	CASSETGGSYNEQFF
TRBV6-1	TRBJ2-1	CASSERSGWEFF
TRBV7-2	TRBJ2-5	CASSLGGTGGQETQYF
TRBV7-9	TRBJ2-3	CASSLDTDRSTDTQYF
TRBV14	TRBJ2-1	CASSHENDEQFF
TRBV9	TRBJ2-1	CASSVVGGRAYNEQFF
TRBV5-1	TRBJ1-2	CASSFGTSYGYTF
TRBV7-9	TRBJ2-3	CASSLVRGSEDTQYF
TRBV29-1	TRBJ1-2	CSVGEGDYGYTF
TRBV18	TRBJ1-1	CVSSQGVGNTEAFF